This TCR beta chain was found in a study of CD8 T cells in Susac syndrome. A quantity of about 0.5 to 1 ug RNA underwent reverse transcription using random hexamers. Amplification of TCR beta CDR3 spanned 54 Vbeta and 13 Jbeta via immunoSEQ multiplex PCR. TCRdb re-analysed the immunoSEQ multiplex PCR reads in MiXCR, keeping a single row per CDR3 protein. The sample includes some 180,000 distinct CDR3 sequences, roughly 94% seen only once; the top ten take about 0.1%. From blood CD8+ and CD4+ T cells, TCR beta sequences were generated. CDR1 and CDR2 (germline): MNHEY, SMNVEV (reference sequence). Unmatched junction bases numbered 5, after V lost 0 bases and J lost 9 bases. CDR3 size: 16 residues.

Source material: CD4+ T cells from PBMCs. The source is a human donor with Susac syndrome. The rearrangement joins TRBV27 to TRBJ2-1, with 13 bases fitting TRBD2. CDR3 coding DNA: TGTGCCAGCAGTTTATCCGGGACTAGCGGGATTGGTGAGCAGTTCTTC. It translates to CASSLSGTSGIGEQFF.